The 3 T cell receptor beta chains below were found in one sample sequenced in a study of T cell repertoires in ileal Crohn's disease. TCRdb keeps only in-frame clones here, not all; method: immunoSEQ multiplex PCR. The sample includes about 13,000 clones, around 80% of them seen just once. Time point reported: neoterminal ileum biopsy at postoperative endoscopy, about 6 months after surgery. The sample was ileal tissue. These receptors were taken from an adult with Crohn's disease.

This clone is classed as medium-sized. The rearrangement links TRBV7-9 to TRBJ2-7; D gene unclear. Germline CDR1 and CDR2: SEHNR and FQNEAQ (reference sequence). The CDR3 runs to 12 residues. Deletions cut 5 bases from V and 0 bases from J, with 5 bases between. The DNA for the CDR3 is TGTGCCAGCAGCGCCAGCTCCTACGAGCAGTACTTC. It translates to CASSASSYEQYF. Drawing the rest from reference TRBV7-9 and TRBJ2-7, the complete variable domain is DTGVSQNPRHKITKRGQNVTFRCDPISEHNRLYWYRQTLGQGPEFLTYFQNEAQLEKSRLLSDRFSAERPKGSFSTLEIQRTEQGDSAMYLCASSASSYEQYFGPGTRLTVT.

The V call is TRBV6-4, the J call TRBJ2-3; 9 positions agree with TRBD1. In germline, CDR1 is MRHNA, CDR2 SNTAGT. The CDR3 spans 15 residues. Losses at the gene ends were 2 bases for V and 2 bases for J; bases not matched to a gene: 2. CDR3: CASSDGTGHTDTQYF. Written as DNA, the CDR3 is TGTGCCAGCAGTGACGGGACAGGGCACACAGATACGCAGTATTTT.

The J gene is TRBJ1-1, the V gene TRBV30, with 7 bases fitting TRBD1. V trimming: 0 bases; J trimming: 5 bases; junction bases outside the gene matches: 9. The CDR3 has 15 amino acids. Germline V gene sequence: CDR1 GTSNPN, CDR2 SVGIG (reference sequence). The CDR3 region is CAWSVGKGAGTEAFF. CDR3 nucleotides: TGTGCCTGGAGTGTAGGAAAGGGGGCTGGGACTGAAGCTTTCTTT.